These 23 T cell receptor beta chains were sequenced from one sample in a study of T-cell memory formation after mild COVID-19. One entry per CDR3 protein results from TCRdb running MiXCR on the 5' RACE reads. Here the sample spans 110,000 or so distinct CDR3 sequences, approximately 21% being singletons. Sequencing used PBMCs or a T cell subset sorted from them (not recorded which). These receptors were collected from a man aged 18 to 30 who had mild COVID-19 (a few samples of this study predate the infection). Cell type and time point are not known.

V and J are TRBV18 and TRBJ2-3; TRBD2 matches at 8 bases. CDR3 length equals 14 residues. The trim removed 3 bases at V and 1 base at J, leaving 0 bases unmatched. Germline V gene data show CDR1 as KGHSH and CDR2 as LQKENI. The CDR3 nucleotides are TGTGCCAGCTCACCCGGGGGGGGCACAGATACGCAGTATTTT. Translation gives CASSPGGGTDTQYF.

The V and J genes are TRBV11-2 and TRBJ2-1; TRBD2 is a possible D gene (6 bases). This CDR3 region has 18 residues. CDR1 is SGHAT and CDR2 is FQNNGV in the germline V gene. V lost 5 bases and J 9 bases, leaving 29 bases between the germline ends. In DNA, the CDR3 is TGTGCCAGCAGCCTCGGACCTGAAGTGGGGACCCTCGGGGGTGAGCAGTTCTTC. Encoded protein: CASSLGPEVGTLGGEQFF. The full variable domain, completed using reference TRBV11-2 and TRBJ2-1, is EAGVAQSPRYKIIEKRQSVAFWCNPISGHATLYWYQQILGQGPKLLIQFQNNGVVDDSQLPKDRFSAERLKGVDSTLKIQPAKLEDSAVYLCASSLGPEVGTLGGEQFFGPGTRLTVL.

The rearrangement uses TRBV6-5 and TRBJ2-2; no clear D gene. Germline V CDR1 and CDR2: MNHEY, SVGAGI. The CDR3 contains 14 residues. V was pared by 2 bases and J by 7 bases, with 11 bases between. CDR3: CASSYRTDNGELFF. CDR3 bases: TGTGCCAGCAGTTACCGAACTGATAACGGGGAGCTGTTTTTT.

The J gene is TRBJ1-1, the V gene TRBV11-2; TRBD1 is a possible D gene (5 bases). The CDR3 contains 13 residues. V was cut by 5 bases and J by 4 bases, with 11 bases left in between. Germline values: CDR1 SGHAT, CDR2 FQNNGV. The CDR3 protein is CASSIGGSTEAFF. In DNA form, the CDR3 reads TGTGCCAGCAGCATTGGGGGGAGCACTGAAGCTTTCTTT.

This clonotype was seen a few times. The chain uses TRBV18 and TRBJ2-7; D might be TRBD1 or TRBD2, each matching 5 bases. This CDR3 is 14 amino acids long. Germline V gene sequence: CDR1 KGHSH, CDR2 LQKENI. Trimming pared 3 bases from V and 0 bases from J, leaving 9 bases between. The CDR3 sequence is CASSPRGSSYEQYF. CDR3 bases: TGTGCCAGCTCACCCCGGGGCAGCTCCTACGAGCAGTACTTC.

This clonotype was recorded a few times. The chain joins TRBV7-9 to TRBJ2-1; D tentatively reads TRBD1 or TRBD2 (5 bases each). This CDR3 region has 14 residues. Trimming took 4 bases from V and 7 from J, leaving 14 bases between them. Germline loops: CDR1 SEHNR, CDR2 FQNEAQ (reference sequence). The CDR3 region has the DNA TGTGCCAGCAGCTCAGGGACCCCTTTGAATGAGCAGTTCTTC. Residues: CASSSGTPLNEQFF.

This clonotype was observed at least ten times. V is TRBV12-3 or TRBV12-4 and J is TRBJ2-6, with D hard to call. Trimming stripped 5 bases from V and 1 base from J, with 3 bases between. This CDR3 region has 13 residues. The CDR3 loop reads CASSLSGANVLTF. CDR3 nucleotide sequence: TGTGCCAGCAGTCTATCTGGGGCCAACGTCCTGACTTTC.

The genes are TRBV3-1 and TRBJ2-5, with D uncertain. The CDR3 has 18 amino acids. The germline V and J ends were trimmed by 0 bases and 4 bases, with 21 bases remaining between them. Germline lookup yields CDR1 LGHDT and CDR2 YNNKEL (reference sequence). Here the CDR3 reads CASSQDLLGPTPGETQYF. The CDR3 DNA reads TGTGCCAGCAGCCAAGATCTATTAGGGCCCACCCCAGGAGAGACCCAGTACTTC.

This clonotype was seen a handful of times. The rearrangement joins TRBV7-8 to TRBJ1-1; D uncertain. Trimming cost V 3 bases and J 0 bases, with 14 bases left between them. The CDR3 runs to 16 residues. Germline V gene lookup returns CDR1 SGHVS and CDR2 FQNEAQ. The DNA for the CDR3 is TGTGCCAGCAGCTTCGTTGATTTGCACATGAACACTGAAGCTTTCTTT. This translates into CASSFVDLHMNTEAFF.

This clonotype was detected a few times. The chain employs TRBV3-1 and TRBJ2-1, with D tentatively TRBD1 or TRBD2 (5 bases each). The CDR3 consists of 16 residues. Germline V gene lookup returns CDR1 LGHDT and CDR2 YNNKEL (reference sequence). Deletions cut 0 bases from V and 8 bases from J, with 17 bases between. The CDR3 sequence is CASSQDIGTHLYEQFF. Here the CDR3 DNA reads TGTGCCAGCAGCCAAGATATCGGGACCCATCTGTATGAGCAGTTCTTC.

The table lists this clonotype with a few counts. V and J are TRBV7-9 and TRBJ1-1; 7 bases align to TRBD1. The CDR3 consists of 14 residues. V lost 6 bases, J lost 1 base, and 5 bases stayed unmatched. Germline V CDR1 and CDR2: SEHNR, FQNEAQ (reference sequence). The CDR3 spells CASSLTGTNTEAFF. In DNA form, the CDR3 reads TGTGCCAGCAGTTTGACAGGGACGAACACTGAAGCTTTCTTT.

The chain is built from TRBV20-1 and TRBJ2-3; D is ambiguous. CDR3 length equals 14 residues. Between the trimmed V and J ends, which lost 4 bases and 4 bases, there was a span of 15 bases. Germline CDR1 is DFQATT and CDR2 is SNEGSKA (reference sequence). The CDR3: CSATKPAGSDTQYF. Here the CDR3 DNA reads TGCAGTGCTACTAAGCCTGCAGGCTCAGATACGCAGTATTTT.

This clonotype was seen more than once but under ten times. The chain carries TRBV29-1 and TRBJ2-2, with D possibly matching TRBD1 (5 bases). CDR3 length: 14 amino acids. V was cut by 3 bases and J by 1 base, with 9 bases left in between. Germline CDR1 reads SQVTM; CDR2 reads ANQGSEA. The CDR3 reads CSVEGRGNTGELFF. As DNA, the CDR3 is TGCAGCGTTGAGGGTAGGGGGAACACCGGGGAGCTGTTTTTT.

There are a few counts of this clonotype. The rearrangement links TRBV24-1 to TRBJ2-2; 12 bases agree with TRBD2. Trimming at V came to 3 bases and at J to 9 bases, leaving 7 bases not matched to a gene. CDR1 KGHDR and CDR2 SFDVKD come from the germline V gene. The CDR3 contains 16 residues. The CDR3 nucleotides are TGTGCCACCAGTGATCAGACTAGCGGGGGATCCCGGGAGCTGTTTTTT. It codes for CATSDQTSGGSRELFF.

The chain has TRBV25-1 and TRBJ1-3; D is unclear. CDR3 size: 15 residues. Trimming shortened V by 8 bases and J by 0 bases, and 14 bases separated the two germline ends. Germline CDR1 MGHDK, CDR2 SYGVNS. This CDR3 reads CASLRSGYSGNTIYF. The CDR3 DNA is TGTGCCAGCCTTCGTTCTGGCTACTCTGGAAACACCATATATTTT.

This clonotype has just a few counts. The chain couples TRBV27 to TRBJ2-5; 12 bases align to TRBD2. V lost 6 bases, J lost 5 bases, and 7 bases stayed unmatched. Germline CDR1 MNHEY, CDR2 SMNVEV (reference sequence). The CDR3 is 15 amino acids. The CDR3 DNA follows: TGTGCCAGCAGCGCAACTAGCGGGGGGATGGAGACCCAGTACTTC. Protein sequence: CASSATSGGMETQYF.

This chain links TRBV5-1 with TRBJ2-3; D may be TRBD1 (5 bases). V lost 4 bases, J lost 0 bases, and 15 bases lay in between. Germline V gene data show CDR1 as SGHRS and CDR2 as YFSETQ. The CDR3 length is 16 residues. CDR3 amino acids: CASSPWGIASTDTQYF. DNA of the CDR3: TGCGCCAGCAGCCCCTGGGGCATAGCTAGCACAGATACGCAGTATTTT.

This clonotype was counted a few times. The chain joins TRBV7-6 to TRBJ1-2, with D uncertain. CDR1 is SGHVS and CDR2 is FNYEAQ in the germline V gene. V was clipped by 5 bases and J by 4 bases, with 14 bases between them. The CDR3 has 14 residues. CDR3 in DNA: TGTGCCAGCAGCCCGACGGACGGCCTCTATGGCTACACCTTC. Encoded protein: CASSPTDGLYGYTF.

The chain employs TRBV11-2 and TRBJ2-3; weak D call: TRBD1 (6 bases). The CDR3 is 16 amino acids. V shed 1 base and J shed 1 base, with 12 bases lying between them. Germline loops: CDR1 SGHAT, CDR2 FQNNGV. CDR3 amino acids: CASSLVRGLGTDTQYF. CDR3 sequence (DNA): TGTGCCAGCAGCTTAGTCAGGGGTTTGGGCACAGATACGCAGTATTTT.

This rearrangement joins TRBV7-9 to TRBJ1-1; the D is unclear. The CDR3 covers 12 residues. Germline V gene sequence: CDR1 SEHNR, CDR2 FQNEAQ (reference sequence). The V end was cut by 3 bases, the J end by 5 bases, with 7 bases between. The CDR3 nucleotides read TGTGCCAGCAGCTTCCACGGGACTGAAGCTTTCTTT. Translating gives CASSFHGTEAFF.

The chain combines TRBV5-1 with TRBJ2-1; 12 nucleotides line up with TRBD2. V shed 4 bases and J 5 bases; nucleotides not matched to a gene: 4. This CDR3 spans 15 amino acids. Germline CDR1 reads SGHRS; CDR2 reads YFSETQ. In nucleotides, the CDR3 is TGCGCCAGCAGCATGACTAGCGGGAGCCACAATGAGCAGTTCTTC. Protein sequence: CASSMTSGSHNEQFF.

The V call is TRBV7-6, the J call TRBJ2-1; D is unresolved. This CDR3 has 15 residues. With 5 bases removed from V and 7 bases from J, the gap between germline ends came to 18 bases. CDR1 and CDR2 from the germline V gene are SGHVS and FNYEAQ. CDR3 sequence (DNA): TGTGCCAGCAGCCTATTAGGGCTCGGCAGGAATGAGCAGTTCTTC. It codes for CASSLLGLGRNEQFF. The variable domain in full, completed from reference TRBV7-6 and TRBJ2-1, reads GAGVSQSPRYKVTKRGQDVALRCDPISGHVSLYWYRQALGQGPEFLTYFNYEAQQDKSGLPNDRFSAERPEGSISTLTIQRTEQRDSAMYRCASSLLGLGRNEQFFGPGTRLTVL.

The chain joins TRBV9 to TRBJ2-7, with D hard to call. The germline gives CDR1 SGDLS, CDR2 YYNGEE. This CDR3 spans 14 amino acids. V was shortened by 0 bases and J by 2 bases, with 9 bases between the two germline ends. DNA of the CDR3: TGTGCCAGCAGCGTAGGGACGGGTACCTACGAGCAGTACTTC. It is translated as CASSVGTGTYEQYF.